The next 19 T cell receptor beta chains were all read from a single sample in a study of Graves' ophthalmopathy and Graves' hyperthyroidism. Researchers took RNA transcripts and amplified TCR beta CDR3 regions from them. HTBI primers primed a first-round RT-PCR, and a second-round multiplex PCR followed. TCRdb redid the calling of the multiplex PCR reads with MiXCR, one entry per CDR3 protein. The table lists 580,000 or so distinct CDR3 sequences, approximately 37% of them singletons. Sequencing was done on a sample of peripheral blood or thyroid tissue (not recorded which). The receptors here all came from an adult man with Graves' hyperthyroidism.

The genes are TRBV29-1 and TRBJ2-5, with D unclear. V lost 7 bases to trimming and J lost 2 bases, with 17 bases between them. The CDR3 loop spans 14 amino acids. Germline CDR1 is SQVTM and CDR2 is ANQGSEA. CDR3 sequence reads: CSAKGRINQETQYF. In nucleotides, the CDR3 is TGCAGCGCGAAAGGACGGATAAATCAAGAGACCCAGTACTTC.

This clonotype was seen at least ten times. The V gene is TRBV2, the J gene TRBJ2-7; 13 bases are shared with TRBD2. The germline CDR1 and CDR2 sequences are SNHLY and FYNNEI. This CDR3 has 16 amino acids. The ends lost 3 bases at V and 3 bases at J; junction bases unmatched: 5. The CDR3 DNA reads TGTGCCAGCAGTGATCCCGGGACTAGCGGGATCTACGAGCAGTACTTC. It yields the protein CASSDPGTSGIYEQYF. Drawing the rest from reference TRBV2 and TRBJ2-7, the complete variable domain is EPEVTQTPSHQVTQMGQEVILRCVPISNHLYFYWYRQILGQKVEFLVSFYNNEISEKSEIFDDQFSVERPDGSNFTLKIRSTKLEDSAMYFCASSDPGTSGIYEQYFGPGTRLTVT.

The chain combines TRBV29-1 with TRBJ2-2; D may be TRBD1 or TRBD2 (5 bases each). Trimming removed 1 base from V and 6 bases from J, with 12 bases in between. Germline CDR1 is SQVTM and CDR2 is ANQGSEA. The CDR3 contains 14 residues. CDR3 sequence (DNA): TGCAGCGTTGAAGGGGCAGGGACGGCCGGGGAGCTGTTTTTT. It specifies CSVEGAGTAGELFF.

The V call is TRBV2, the J call TRBJ2-7; 7 bases agree with TRBD1. Unmatched junction bases numbered 9, after V lost 4 bases and J lost 6 bases. CDR1 is SNHLY, CDR2 FYNNEI, per germline. The length of the CDR3 is 14 residues. In DNA form, the CDR3 reads TGTGCCAGCAGTGGCTGGGACAGCCTCGGCGAGCAGTACTTC. Its translation is CASSGWDSLGEQYF.

Many counts were recorded for this clonotype. The chain couples TRBV7-9 to TRBJ2-7; 10 bases map to TRBD2. CDR3 size: 14 residues. With 3 bases clipped from V and 5 bases from J, the junction kept 4 bases outside the gene matches. Germline V gene data show CDR1 as SEHNR and CDR2 as FQNEAQ (reference sequence). CDR3 residues: CASSFSGLANEQYF. CDR3 bases: TGTGCCAGCAGCTTTTCGGGACTAGCGAACGAGCAGTACTTC.

A word on this clonotype: A junction boundary mismatches the germline segment, possibly from a read error. The chain employs TRBV7-8 and TRBJ1-1, with no clear D. The CDR3 has 13 amino acids. CDR1 and CDR2 (germline): SGHVS, FQNEAQ. CDR3 sequence (DNA): TGTGCCAGCAGCTTCCTCACTGAGACTGAAGCTCTCTTT. Its translation: CASSFLTETEALF.

This clonotype was seen a handful of times. This chain joins TRBV6-2 or TRBV6-3 and TRBJ2-7, with D unclear. CDR1 and CDR2 from the germline V gene are MNHEY and SVGEGT. The V end was cut by 0 bases, the J end by 3 bases, with 9 bases between. CDR3 length: 14 amino acids. CDR3 residues: CASSYSGVGYEQYF. The CDR3 DNA sequence: TGTGCCAGCAGTTACTCAGGAGTGGGCTACGAGCAGTACTTC.

The chain uses TRBV9 and TRBJ1-3; D is ambiguous. The V gene lost 0 bases and the J gene lost 2 bases, with 6 bases spanning the gap. The V gene's germline CDR1 is SGDLS and CDR2 YYNGEE. This CDR3 has 14 amino acids. This CDR3 is CASSVGPAGNTIYF. The CDR3 nucleotides are TGTGCCAGCAGCGTAGGACCGGCTGGAAACACCATATATTTT.

The sample holds many counts of this clonotype. The chain links TRBV19 to TRBJ1-1, with D unclear. With 6 bases removed from V and 0 bases from J, the gap between germline ends came to 17 bases. The CDR3 length is 16 residues. The germline V gene encodes CDR1 LNHDA and CDR2 SQIVND (reference sequence). The CDR3 here is CASSQDVGTLNTEAFF. The CDR3 coding sequence is TGTGCCAGTAGCCAAGACGTGGGAACCTTGAACACTGAAGCTTTCTTT.

Many counts were recorded for this clonotype. The CDR3 loop reads CASSYSRRQLSYEQYF. Here the CDR3 DNA reads TGTGCCAGCAGTTATAGTAGGAGACAACTTTCCTACGAGCAGTACTTC. The rearrangement links TRBV6-9 to TRBJ2-7; D not resolved. V was trimmed by 2 bases and J by 1 base, leaving 15 bases between them. The germline CDR1 and CDR2 sequences are MNHGY and SVAAGI. CDR3 length: 16 amino acids.

Remarks on this clonotype: This is likely a read error, given that the CDR3 carries no conserved phenylalanine or tryptophan at its end. The chain carries TRBV7-9 and TRBJ2-7; D remains ambiguous. V was trimmed by 6 bases and J by 1 base, leaving 13 bases between them. Germline-derived CDR1 and CDR2 are SEHNR and FQNEAQ (reference sequence). The CDR3 runs to 14 residues. The CDR3: CASSYFPESYEQYL. CDR3 nucleotides: TGTGCCAGCAGTTACTTCCCCGAATCCTACGAGCAGTACCTC.

This clonotype appeared many times. The chain is built from TRBV5-1 and TRBJ2-7, with D perhaps TRBD1 (6 bases). The V gene's germline CDR1 is SGHRS and CDR2 YFSETQ. The CDR3 is 14 residues long. Trimming left V 2 bases short and J 2 bases short, with 11 bases between. CDR3 region: CASSFSGTTYEQYF. The CDR3 region has the DNA TGCGCCAGCAGCTTTTCCGGGACAACCTACGAGCAGTACTTC.

In this sample, this clonotype turned up many times. The genes are TRBV15 and TRBJ2-7; D gene unclear. From germline, CDR1 is LNHNV and CDR2 YYDKDF (reference sequence). This CDR3 is 12 amino acids long. V was cut by 5 bases and J by 0 bases, with 5 bases left in between. Written as DNA, the CDR3 is TGTGCCACCAGCCCGAGCTCCTACGAGCAGTACTTC. Translation: CATSPSSYEQYF.

The CDR3: CAISESTVNNQPQHF. In DNA, the CDR3 is TGTGCCATCAGTGAGTCGACAGTGAACAATCAGCCCCAGCATTTT. The chain uses TRBV10-3 and TRBJ1-5; a possible D gene is TRBD1 (5 bases). This CDR3 contains 15 residues. Trimming pared 0 bases from V and 3 bases from J, leaving 9 bases between. The V gene's germline CDR1 is ENHRY and CDR2 SYGVKD.

This chain joins TRBV25-1 and TRBJ2-4, with D possibly being TRBD2 (6 bases). The CDR3 sequence is 16 residues long. CDR1 MGHDK and CDR2 SYGVNS come from the germline V gene. The ends were cut back, 1 base at V and 7 bases at J, with 17 bases in the middle. Written as DNA, the CDR3 is TGTGCCAGCAGTGAATTGAGAGGGTCCCGGGGGAACATTCAGTACTTC. Translated: CASSELRGSRGNIQYF. Full variable domain (missing parts from reference TRBV25-1 and TRBJ2-4): EADIYQTPRYLVIGTGKKITLECSQTMGHDKMYWYQQDPGMELHLIHYSYGVNSTEKGDLSSESTVSRIRTEHFPLTLESARPSHTSQYLCASSELRGSRGNIQYFGAGTRLSVL.

With regard to this clonotype: This could be a read error, since a much larger clone is one nucleotide away. V and J are TRBV10-3 and TRBJ1-4; TRBD1 aligns across 8 bases. With 6 bases clipped from V and 4 bases from J, the junction kept 13 bases outside the gene matches. Germline V gives CDR1 ENHRY, CDR2 SYGVKD. This CDR3 has 17 residues. The DNA of the CDR3 is TGTGCCATCAGCGAAATCCCCGAGACAGGGGATAATGAAAAACTGTTTTTT. It specifies CAISEIPETGDNEKLFF.

This clonotype was found many times. The chain links TRBV24-1 to TRBJ2-5; D remains unclear. The length of the CDR3 is 13 residues. V was cut by 2 bases and J by 7 bases, with 10 bases left in between. From germline, CDR1 is KGHDR and CDR2 SFDVKD. The CDR3 DNA reads as TGTGCCACCAGTGATTCGACCCCAGCGACCCAGTACTTC. This codes for CATSDSTPATQYF.

In DNA form, the CDR3 reads TGCAGCGTTGGCCGAGGCACGGAGCAGTACTTC. Encoded protein: CSVGRGTEQYF. The chain has TRBV29-1 and TRBJ2-7; D is unclear. This CDR3 has 11 residues. Trimming left V 4 bases short and J 7 bases short, with 11 bases between. CDR1 and CDR2 (germline): SQVTM, ANQGSEA.

This clonotype was seen ten or more times. The V and J genes are TRBV5-1 and TRBJ1-1; D call uncertain. This CDR3 is 14 amino acids long. V lost 4 bases to trimming and J lost 5 bases, with 15 bases between them. Germline V lookup: CDR1 SGHRS, CDR2 YFSETQ. The CDR3, as DNA: TGCGCCAGCAGCGCCCTTCGGGTTGGAACTGAAGCTTTCTTT. This sequence encodes CASSALRVGTEAFF.